These T cell receptor beta chains were read from a single sample in a study of cytomegalovirus exposure and HLA in healthy donors. Only in-frame clones appear in the TCRdb table, and some are missing; sequencing was by immunoSEQ multiplex PCR. Of 110,000 or so clones detected, around 15% appear once; the ten largest clones hold roughly 0.89%. Sample: PBMCs. The receptors come from a female donor in good health and CMV-seronegative. The CDR3 runs from the conserved cysteine through the conserved F or W. D genes are given only for firm matches. Not every row has a clone size; where given, it reads once, few, many or a size class.

clone_size: .; d_call: TRBD1; j_call: TRBJ2-1; v_call: TRBV6-1; cdr3_nt: TGTGCCAGCAGGGGCGCAGGGGGCTACAATGAGCAGTTCTTC; cdr3_aa: CASRGAGGYNEQFF
clone_size: .; d_call: TRBD1; j_call: TRBJ1-2; v_call: TRBV19; cdr3_nt: TGTGCCACCGCCAGGGGACAGACCTATGGCTACACCTTC; cdr3_aa: CATARGQTYGYTF
clone_size: .; d_call: TRBD1; j_call: TRBJ2-7; v_call: TRBV28; cdr3_nt: TGTGCCAGCAGGTTTGACAGGGCCTACGAGCAGTACTTC; cdr3_aa: CASRFDRAYEQYF
clone_size: .; d_call: .; j_call: TRBJ2-7; v_call: TRBV7-2; cdr3_nt: TGTGCCAGCAGGGGGGGTGTCGAGCAGTACTTC; cdr3_aa: CASRGGVEQYF
clone_size: few; d_call: TRBD1; j_call: TRBJ1-1; v_call: TRBV10-3; cdr3_nt: TGTGCCATCAGTGAGTCGACAGGGGAAAACACTGAAGCTTTCTTT; cdr3_aa: CAISESTGENTEAFF
clone_size: .; d_call: TRBD1; j_call: TRBJ1-5; v_call: TRBV18; cdr3_nt: TGTGCCAGCTCACCGCTCCCCGCAGGGGGCGGGCAGCCCCAGCATTTT; cdr3_aa: CASSPLPAGGGQPQHF
clone_size: few; d_call: TRBD1; j_call: TRBJ1-5; v_call: TRBV14; cdr3_nt: TGTGCCAGCAGCCAAGTGAGGACAGGGTCCAATCAGCCCCAGCATTTT; cdr3_aa: CASSQVRTGSNQPQHF
clone_size: few; d_call: TRBD2; j_call: TRBJ2-7; v_call: TRBV5-4; cdr3_nt: TGTGCCAGCTCCTACCTCTCCAGCGGGGACGAGCAGTACTTC; cdr3_aa: CASSYLSSGDEQYF
clone_size: .; d_call: .; j_call: TRBJ2-2; v_call: TRBV2; cdr3_nt: TGTGCCAGCAGTGAGATCCGGGTTGACACCGGGGAGCTGTTTTTT; cdr3_aa: CASSEIRVDTGELFF
clone_size: few; d_call: TRBD1; j_call: TRBJ1-2; v_call: TRBV27; cdr3_nt: TGTGCCAGCAGTTTAACGCAGGGACAGGTGGTCGGCTACACCTTC; cdr3_aa: CASSLTQGQVVGYTF
clone_size: few; d_call: TRBD1; j_call: TRBJ2-7; v_call: TRBV30; cdr3_nt: TGTGCCTTTAGTCAGGGGGTAGGCTACGAGCAGTACTTC; cdr3_aa: CAFSQGVGYEQYF
clone_size: few; d_call: .; j_call: TRBJ2-7; v_call: TRBV30; cdr3_nt: TGTGCCTGGAGTGTAGTACAGGAGCTAGCCTACGAGCAGTACTTC; cdr3_aa: CAWSVVQELAYEQYF
clone_size: few; d_call: TRBD1; j_call: TRBJ1-5; v_call: TRBV4-2; cdr3_nt: TGTGCCAGCAGCCAAGATCCAGGCGTGAACAGGGGGCAAGGACAGCCCCAGCATTTT; cdr3_aa: CASSQDPGVNRGQGQPQHF
clone_size: few; d_call: TRBD1; j_call: TRBJ1-2; v_call: TRBV25-1; cdr3_nt: TGTGCCAGCAACGAGGGGCCGGGACAGGGCCACGGTGGCTACACCTTC; cdr3_aa: CASNEGPGQGHGGYTF
clone_size: .; d_call: TRBD2; j_call: TRBJ2-7; v_call: TRBV7-9; cdr3_nt: TGTGCCAGCAGCTTAGGAACCGGGACTAGCGGGGCTTACGAGCAGTACTTC; cdr3_aa: CASSLGTGTSGAYEQYF
clone_size: few; d_call: .; j_call: TRBJ1-2; v_call: TRBV7-9; cdr3_nt: TGTGCCAGCAGCCCCCGGGACTTTGGCTACACCTTC; cdr3_aa: CASSPRDFGYTF
clone_size: .; d_call: TRBD2; j_call: TRBJ2-7; v_call: TRBV7-6; cdr3_nt: TGTGCCAGCAGCTTACTCGGGGGGGGGCCCTCCGAGCAGTACTTC; cdr3_aa: CASSLLGGGPSEQYF
clone_size: .; d_call: TRBD1; j_call: TRBJ1-3; v_call: TRBV7-9; cdr3_nt: TGTGCCAGCAGCTTAGGGCTGGACAGGAACACCATATATTTT; cdr3_aa: CASSLGLDRNTIYF
clone_size: .; d_call: .; j_call: TRBJ1-5; v_call: TRBV4-3; cdr3_nt: TGCGCCAGCAGCCAAGACAGGGATTATAGCAATCAGCCCCAGCATTTT; cdr3_aa: CASSQDRDYSNQPQHF
clone_size: .; d_call: .; j_call: TRBJ2-3; v_call: TRBV4-1; cdr3_nt: TGCGCCAGCAGCCAGAAGTGGGCTTTTGGCACAGATACGCAGTATTTT; cdr3_aa: CASSQKWAFGTDTQYF
clone_size: .; d_call: .; j_call: TRBJ2-1; v_call: TRBV5-1; cdr3_nt: TGCGCCAGCAGCTTGGCCGCGGGACCCTACAATGAGCAGTTCTTC; cdr3_aa: CASSLAAGPYNEQFF
clone_size: few; d_call: .; j_call: TRBJ2-5; v_call: TRBV7-3; cdr3_nt: TGTGCCAGCAGCTTCGGACTATCAGAGACCCAGTACTTC; cdr3_aa: CASSFGLSETQYF
clone_size: few; d_call: TRBD1; j_call: TRBJ2-7; v_call: TRBV5-1; cdr3_nt: TGCGCCAGCAGCTTGCCGGGGGGGACAGGGGTTCTGGAGCAGTACTTC; cdr3_aa: CASSLPGGTGVLEQYF
clone_size: .; d_call: .; j_call: TRBJ1-4; v_call: TRBV27; cdr3_nt: TGTGCCAGCAGTTTGGGCTATACACCAAATGAAAAACTGTTTTTT; cdr3_aa: CASSLGYTPNEKLFF
clone_size: .; d_call: TRBD1; j_call: TRBJ1-4; v_call: TRBV4-3; cdr3_nt: TGCGCCAGCAGCCCCGACAGGGACGGGGGCCCTAATGAAAAACTGTTTTTT; cdr3_aa: CASSPDRDGGPNEKLFF
clone_size: few; d_call: .; j_call: TRBJ2-7; v_call: TRBV7-2; cdr3_nt: TGTGCCAGCAGCTTAGGGGCATCGAGCTCCTACGAGCAGTACTTC; cdr3_aa: CASSLGASSSYEQYF
clone_size: .; d_call: TRBD1; j_call: TRBJ1-2; v_call: TRBV6-5; cdr3_nt: TGTGCGAGTGGGACAGGGGGCGTCTATGGCTACACCTTC; cdr3_aa: CASGTGGVYGYTF
clone_size: few; d_call: TRBD1; j_call: TRBJ1-2; v_call: TRBV29-1; cdr3_nt: TGCAGCGTCCTAGGGACAGGCAGATTCTATGGCTACACCTTC; cdr3_aa: CSVLGTGRFYGYTF
clone_size: few; d_call: .; j_call: TRBJ1-1; v_call: TRBV5-1; cdr3_nt: TGCGCCAGCAGCTTGGATCTGAGGAACACTGAAGCTTTCTTT; cdr3_aa: CASSLDLRNTEAFF
clone_size: few; d_call: TRBD1; j_call: TRBJ1-1; v_call: TRBV5-1; cdr3_nt: TGCGCCAGCAGCTCGGGACAGGGTATGGCTGAAGCTTTCTTT; cdr3_aa: CASSSGQGMAEAFF
clone_size: .; d_call: .; j_call: TRBJ2-2; v_call: TRBV6-5; cdr3_nt: TGTGCCAGCAGTTACTCGTCTGGGGGGAAGCTGTTTTTT; cdr3_aa: CASSYSSGGKLFF
clone_size: .; d_call: TRBD2; j_call: TRBJ2-3; v_call: TRBV9; cdr3_nt: TGTGCCAGCAGCTCCCAGATCCCCAGGATAGCGGGGGGGCCGAATACGCAGTATTTT; cdr3_aa: CASSSQIPRIAGGPNTQYF
clone_size: .; d_call: TRBD1; j_call: TRBJ2-3; v_call: TRBV7-9; cdr3_nt: TGTGCCAGCAGCCCATTCCCGGGACAGGGCACAGATACGCAGTATTTT; cdr3_aa: CASSPFPGQGTDTQYF
clone_size: few; d_call: .; j_call: TRBJ1-2; v_call: TRBV30; cdr3_nt: TGTGCCTGGAGTTCTCCCGAATCTTCCAGGCACTATGGCTACACCTTC; cdr3_aa: CAWSSPESSRHYGYTF
clone_size: few; d_call: TRBD1; j_call: TRBJ1-4; v_call: TRBV29-1; cdr3_nt: TGCAGCGTTGAGGAGACAGGGGGGAATAATGAAAAACTGTTTTTT; cdr3_aa: CSVEETGGNNEKLFF
clone_size: few; d_call: TRBD1; j_call: TRBJ2-7; v_call: TRBV2; cdr3_nt: TGTGCCAGCAGCCGTGACAGGGGGCTTGACGAGCAGTACTTC; cdr3_aa: CASSRDRGLDEQYF
clone_size: .; d_call: TRBD1; j_call: TRBJ1-2; v_call: TRBV5-1; cdr3_nt: TGCGCCAGCTCTCCACAACCGATAGACAGGGTCGGAGGCGGCTACACCTTC; cdr3_aa: CASSPQPIDRVGGGYTF
clone_size: few; d_call: TRBD1; j_call: TRBJ1-1; v_call: TRBV6-5; cdr3_nt: TGTGCCAGCAGCCCCCGGGACAGGGGGAACACTGAAGCTTTCTTT; cdr3_aa: CASSPRDRGNTEAFF
clone_size: few; d_call: TRBD1; j_call: TRBJ2-5; v_call: TRBV5-1; cdr3_nt: TGCGCCAGCAGCACAGGGACAGGGCCCCCAGAGACCCAGTACTTC; cdr3_aa: CASSTGTGPPETQYF
clone_size: .; d_call: .; j_call: TRBJ1-3; v_call: TRBV6-5; cdr3_nt: TGTGCCAGCAGTCATCGCCCAGGGGCAGGAAACACCATATATTTT; cdr3_aa: CASSHRPGAGNTIYF
clone_size: .; d_call: TRBD1; j_call: TRBJ1-6; v_call: TRBV6-5; cdr3_nt: TGTGCCAGCAGCCGACAGGGAGGTATCTCACCCCTCCACTTT; cdr3_aa: CASSRQGGISPLHF
clone_size: few; d_call: TRBD1; j_call: TRBJ2-4; v_call: TRBV30; cdr3_nt: TGTGCCTGGAGTACCGGACAGGGGTCCATTCAGTACTTC; cdr3_aa: CAWSTGQGSIQYF
clone_size: .; d_call: TRBD1; j_call: TRBJ1-3; v_call: TRBV13; cdr3_nt: TGTGCCAGCAGCCTGGGGACAGGGGGAATCTCTGGAAACACCATATATTTT; cdr3_aa: CASSLGTGGISGNTIYF
clone_size: .; d_call: TRBD1; j_call: TRBJ2-2; v_call: TRBV7-2; cdr3_nt: TGTGCCAGCAGCATAAACAGGGGGCTGGAGCTGTTTTTT; cdr3_aa: CASSINRGLELFF
clone_size: few; d_call: TRBD1; j_call: TRBJ1-3; v_call: TRBV5-8; cdr3_nt: TGTGCCAGCAGCTGGGTGGACAGGGCTGGAAACACCATATATTTT; cdr3_aa: CASSWVDRAGNTIYF
clone_size: .; d_call: .; j_call: TRBJ2-5; v_call: TRBV7-2; cdr3_nt: TGTGCCAGCAGCCCCGAGGCGGTAGGGACCCAGTACTTC; cdr3_aa: CASSPEAVGTQYF
clone_size: few; d_call: .; j_call: TRBJ2-3; v_call: TRBV18; cdr3_nt: TGTGCCAGCTCACCCGACAGCTACACAGATACGCAGTATTTT; cdr3_aa: CASSPDSYTDTQYF
clone_size: few; d_call: TRBD1; j_call: TRBJ2-7; v_call: TRBV7-6; cdr3_nt: TGTGCCAGCAGCTCGGACAGGGGGTCCACTCCCTACGAGCAGTACTTC; cdr3_aa: CASSSDRGSTPYEQYF
clone_size: .; d_call: .; j_call: TRBJ2-1; v_call: TRBV7-2; cdr3_nt: TGTGCCAGCAGCCCGAAATCGACAGGACCGTACAATGAGCAGTTCTTC; cdr3_aa: CASSPKSTGPYNEQFF
clone_size: .; d_call: .; j_call: TRBJ1-6; v_call: TRBV28; cdr3_nt: TGTGCCAGCAGCTTCGGACAGAAGTATAATTCACCCCTCCACTTT; cdr3_aa: CASSFGQKYNSPLHF